This TCR beta chain was sequenced in a study of blood T cell repertoires in COVID-19. Study details: COVID-19 samples, acute and convalescent, were from the United States, Italy and Spain. PBMCs, B-cell-depleted T cells, or T cells provided the cDNA or gDNA that made up the material.

V lost 6 bases, J lost 0 bases, and 16 bases lay in between. The CDR3 consists of 16 residues. In germline, CDR1 is MNHEY, CDR2 SMNVEV (reference sequence). Original methodology: Researchers report that nucleated cell counts were estimated from reference gene primer amplification. Data came from immunoSEQ multiplex PCR; TCRdb stores just in-frame clones and leaves some out. That table furnishes V, J and clone size, whereas the DNA furnished D and trimming. The sample lists some 250,000 clones, roughly four fifths occurring once. This receptor was obtained from a woman older than 75 with acute or convalescent COVID-19. The chain combines TRBV27 with TRBJ2-3; D is possibly TRBD1 (5 bases). Sequenced material: peripheral blood. CDR3 loop: CASRPTGRSSTDTQYF. The CDR3 DNA is TGTGCCAGCAGGCCAACAGGACGGTCTAGCACAGATACGCAGTATTTT.